The 5 T cell receptor beta chains below were found in one sample sequenced in a study of radiotherapy plus CTLA-4 blockade in lung cancer. Using immunoSEQ multiplex PCR, the repertoire was profiled, and TCRdb retains in-frame clones only, with some absent. The sample gives almost 55,000 clones, 65% to 85% of which show up once; 3.2% is in the top ten. The starting material was peripheral blood, obtained from a patient treated with radiotherapy plus ipilimumab. Receptors originate from a human donor with non-small cell lung cancer who had a partial response to radiotherapy plus ipilimumab.

The V gene is TRBV6-5, the J gene TRBJ2-2; 8 bases are shared with TRBD1. The CDR3 is 16 residues long. Germline V gene lookup returns CDR1 MNHEY and CDR2 SVGAGI. V lost 3 bases to trimming and J lost 6 bases; unmatched junction nucleotides: 9. The CDR3 DNA sequence: TGTGCCAGCAGTTATTTCAGGGGGCTTGGATCCGGGGAGCTGTTTTTT. Translating gives CASSYFRGLGSGELFF.

V gene TRBV27 combines with J gene TRBJ1-4; 10 bases agree with TRBD1. CDR3 length: 14 amino acids. V was pared by 3 bases and J by 10 bases, with 5 bases of the junction left unmatched. Germline CDR1 is MNHEY and CDR2 is SMNVEV (reference sequence). CDR3 loop: CASSLGQGIGKLFF. CDR3 sequence (DNA): TGTGCCAGCAGTTTGGGACAGGGGATAGGAAAACTGTTTTTT.

This clone was seen just once. This chain connects TRBV7-2 to TRBJ2-2; 10 positions agree with TRBD1. This CDR3 region has 17 residues. Germline V gives CDR1 SGHTA, CDR2 FQGNSA. J gave up 4 bases and V 4 bases, and 9 bases lay outside the gene matches. CDR3 in amino acids: CASSYRQGATTTGELFF. CDR3 bases: TGTGCCAGCAGCTATCGACAGGGGGCCACGACCACCGGGGAGCTGTTTTTT.

This sequence joins TRBV9 and TRBJ2-7, with 7 bases fitting TRBD1. V was pared by 0 bases and J by 3 bases, with 6 bases of the junction left unmatched. CDR1 is SGDLS, CDR2 YYNGEE, per germline. This CDR3 comprises 15 residues. The DNA for the CDR3 is TGTGCCAGCAGCGTAGGTTCAGGGGGTATCTACGAGCAGTACTTC. Amino acid sequence: CASSVGSGGIYEQYF.

V usage is TRBV19 and J usage is TRBJ1-2; the match to TRBD1 covers 10 bases. The CDR3 is 15 amino acids. Germline V CDR1 and CDR2: LNHDA, SQIVND (reference sequence). Trimming cost V 6 bases and J 1 base; bases outside gene matches: 5. The CDR3 reads CASSGGQGGNYGYTF. The CDR3 nucleotides are TGTGCCAGTAGCGGAGGACAGGGGGGTAACTATGGCTACACCTTC.